The source of this TCR beta chain is a study of CD8 T cells in Susac syndrome. Study-wide points: Clonal expansion involving Susac CD8+ cells peaked in TEMRA cells and active patients.

The study sequenced TCR beta in blood CD8+ and CD4+ T cells. Under recently defined diagnostic criteria, the patients with Susac syndrome qualified as having definite or probable disease. For this clonotype: What it binds is unknown.

CDR3 length: 18 amino acids. CDR1 is KGHDR, CDR2 SFDVKD, per germline. The J segment lost 5 bases and the V segment lost 0 bases, leaving 10 bases of the junction unmatched. RNA amounts of 0.5 to 1 ug underwent reverse transcription with random hexamers. TCRdb reprocessed the immunoSEQ multiplex PCR reads with MiXCR, giving one entry per CDR3 protein. The sample consists of roughly 80,000 distinct CDR3 sequences, roughly 95% of them appearing once. This receptor was taken from a human donor with Susac syndrome. This chain uses TRBV24-1 with TRBJ2-1; 9 bases match TRBD1. Sequencing was performed on CD8+ T cells from PBMCs. The CDR3 DNA follows: TGTGCCACCAGTGATTTGCAGACACCGGGACAGGGACACAATGAGCAGTTCTTC. It encodes CATSDLQTPGQGHNEQFF.